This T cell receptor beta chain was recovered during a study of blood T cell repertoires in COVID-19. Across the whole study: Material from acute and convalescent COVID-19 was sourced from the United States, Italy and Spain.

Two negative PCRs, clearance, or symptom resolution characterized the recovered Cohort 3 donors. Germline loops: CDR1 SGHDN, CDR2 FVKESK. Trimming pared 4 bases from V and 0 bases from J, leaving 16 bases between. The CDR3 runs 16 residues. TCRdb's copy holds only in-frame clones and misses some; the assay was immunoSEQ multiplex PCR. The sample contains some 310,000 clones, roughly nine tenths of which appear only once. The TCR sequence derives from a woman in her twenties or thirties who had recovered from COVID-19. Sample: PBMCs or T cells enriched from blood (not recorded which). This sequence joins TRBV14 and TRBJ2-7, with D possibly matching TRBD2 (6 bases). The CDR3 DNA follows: TGTGCCAGCAGCCCAACGGGGGACTTCGGCTCCTACGAGCAGTACTTC. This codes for CASSPTGDFGSYEQYF.